The 8 T cell receptor beta chains below come from one sample, sequenced in a study of T-cell memory formation after mild COVID-19. TCRdb re-derived calls from the 5' RACE reads in MiXCR, one entry per CDR3 protein. The table lists 250,000 to 300,000 distinct CDR3 sequences, approximately 18% of them singletons, with more than 20% in the top ten. Sequencing was performed on PBMCs or a T cell subset sorted from them (not recorded which). These receptors came from a man aged 18 to 29 who had mild COVID-19 (a few samples of this study predate the infection). Cell type and time point are not known.

The chain joins TRBV18 to TRBJ1-1, with D perhaps TRBD1 (5 bases). V was clipped by 4 bases and J by 1 base, with 19 bases between them. Germline CDR1 reads KGHSH; CDR2 reads LQKENI. The CDR3 extends over 17 amino acids. The CDR3 DNA follows: TGTGCCAGCTCACTGGAAAGCCGTCAGGGACGGAACACTGAAGCTTTCTTT. This codes for CASSLESRQGRNTEAFF.

This clonotype came up once. The V gene is TRBV4-1, the J gene TRBJ1-1; 7 bases agree with TRBD1. In germline, CDR1 is MGHRA, CDR2 YSYEKL. V lost 5 bases and J lost 3; bases outside the gene matches: 6. The CDR3 covers 14 residues. CDR3 DNA sequence: TGCGCCAGCAGCATTACAGGGGATGACACTGAAGCTTTCTTT. Translating gives CASSITGDDTEAFF.

This clonotype was recorded a few times. The rearrangement links TRBV30 to TRBJ2-2; possible D gene TRBD1, 6 bases. Germline CDR1 is GTSNPN and CDR2 is SVGIG (reference sequence). V gave up 8 bases and J gave up 1 base, with 8 bases separating them. The CDR3 runs 12 residues. The CDR3 region has the DNA TGTGCCCGGACAGAGAACACCGGGGAGCTGTTTTTT. Its translation is CARTENTGELFF.

A few counts support this clonotype. The chain is built from TRBV29-1 and TRBJ2-3, with D unresolved. Germline CDR1 reads SQVTM; CDR2 reads ANQGSEA. The CDR3 sequence is 14 residues long. Trimming stripped 6 bases from V and 2 bases from J, with 15 bases between. For the CDR3, the DNA is TGCAGCGTAGCGCCCTGGACGGACACAGATACGCAGTATTTT. Translating gives CSVAPWTDTDTQYF.

The J gene is TRBJ2-4, the V gene TRBV5-1, with D maybe TRBD2 (5 bases). There are 14 residues in the CDR3. Trimming took off 0 bases at V and 9 bases at J, with 13 bases between the two ends. Germline CDR1 is SGHRS and CDR2 is YFSETQ. The CDR3 DNA reads as TGCGCCAGCAGCTTGGCCCCCTCTAGCACCATTCAGTACTTC. Translating it yields CASSLAPSSTIQYF. Full variable domain (missing parts from reference TRBV5-1 and TRBJ2-4): KAGVTQTPRYLIKTRGQQVTLSCSPISGHRSVSWYQQTPGQGLQFLFEYFSETQRNKGNFPGRFSGRQFSNSRSEMNVSTLELGDSALYLCASSLAPSSTIQYFGAGTRLSVL.

The rearrangement joins TRBV6-6 to TRBJ2-2; possibly TRBD2 for D (6 bases). Germline V lookup: CDR1 MNHNY, CDR2 SVGAGI (reference sequence). The CDR3 is 16 residues long. V was pared by 5 bases and J by 4 bases, with 17 bases between. Written as DNA, the CDR3 is TGTGCCAGCAGTCCCGTGGACGGGACTCTCACCGGGGAGCTGTTTTTT. As protein: CASSPVDGTLTGELFF.

This chain connects TRBV7-8 to TRBJ1-3, with D possibly matching TRBD1 (6 bases). The CDR3 extends over 14 amino acids. The V gene's germline CDR1 is SGHVS and CDR2 FQNEAQ. V was clipped by 8 bases and J by 4 bases, with 15 bases between them. The CDR3 here is CASARRGVGNTIYF. CDR3 nucleotide sequence: TGTGCCAGCGCCCGGAGGGGGGTCGGAAACACCATATATTTT.

The chain couples TRBV15 to TRBJ1-1; D uncertain. Germline lookup yields CDR1 LNHNV and CDR2 YYDKDF (reference sequence). CDR3 size: 15 residues. V was shortened by 0 bases and J by 0 bases, with 8 bases between the two germline ends. Written as DNA, the CDR3 is TGTGCCACCAGCAGAGAGGGCAGCGTGAACACTGAAGCTTTCTTT. Translating gives CATSREGSVNTEAFF.